The 18 T cell receptor beta chains below were found in one sample sequenced in a study of kidney transplant recipient with SARS-CoV-2 infection. In TCRdb, the reads were re-called with MiXCR into one record per CDR3 protein. The sample includes 200,000 to 300,000 distinct CDR3 sequences, 29% of them seen just once. Sequences were derived from a blood sample, sampled at baseline and on day 111 from a kidney transplant recipient. Receptors were obtained from a young adult male patient who had COVID-19 and was a kidney transplant recipient. Certain T cells may be donor cells from the graft.

Comments on this clonotype: A read error may be the cause here, since a much bigger clone is one base away. The V and J genes are TRBV24-1 and TRBJ1-2; D call uncertain. The CDR3 contains 15 residues. Germline CDR1 and CDR2: KGHDR and SFDVKD. CDR3 DNA: TGTGCCACCAGTCAGCCCGGCTATGACTCCTATGGCTACGCCTTC. Translated: CATSQPGYDSYGYAF.

As regards this clonotype: This could be a read error, since a much larger clone is one nucleotide away. The chain combines TRBV6-5 with TRBJ2-5, with 9 positions matching TRBD2. The V gene's germline CDR1 is MNHEY and CDR2 SVGAGI. CDR3 length: 17 amino acids. V dropped 5 bases and J dropped 11; count of bases not matched to a gene: 21. CDR3 loop: CASSKEGEAGGPGEQYF. The CDR3 coding sequence is TGTGCCAGCAGTAAAGAGGGTGAGGCGGGAGGGCCGGGGGAGCAGTACTTC.

This clonotype showed up many times. The chain combines TRBV15 with TRBJ1-2; D gene ambiguous. The V end was cut by 5 bases, the J end by 4 bases, with 23 bases between. The CDR3 runs to 17 residues. CDR1 is LNHNV, CDR2 YYDKDF, per germline (reference sequence). The CDR3 reads CATSLLKRCGKTYGYTF. The DNA for the CDR3 is TGTGCCACCAGCTTATTAAAAAGGTGTGGAAAGACCTATGGCTACACCTTC.

The chain is built from TRBV5-6 and TRBJ2-5; D possibly corresponds to TRBD2 (6 bases). Trimming removed 0 bases at V and 3 bases at J, with 12 bases between. CDR1 and CDR2 from the germline V gene are SGHDT and YYEEEE. The CDR3 extends over 15 amino acids. As DNA, the CDR3 is TGTGCCAGCAGCTTGGTTGGGGACTTTAAAGAGACCCAGTACTTC. Protein sequence: CASSLVGDFKETQYF. Combining the CDR3 with reference TRBV5-6 and TRBJ2-5 gives the whole variable domain DAGVTQSPTHLIKTRGQQVTLRCSPKSGHDTVSWYQQALGQGPQFIFQYYEEEERQRGNFPDRFSGHQFPNYSSELNVNALLLGDSALYLCASSLVGDFKETQYFGPGTRLLVL.

This clonotype has more than one count but fewer than ten. The DNA for the CDR3 is TGTGCCAGCGCAAGCGTAGCGGGCACCTACAATGAGCAGTTCTTC. This translates into CASASVAGTYNEQFF. V is TRBV2 and J is TRBJ2-1, with TRBD2 identical over 7 bases. Losses at the gene ends were 8 bases for V and 2 bases for J; bases not matched to a gene: 9. Germline lookup yields CDR1 SNHLY and CDR2 FYNNEI. The CDR3 runs 15 residues.

This clonotype came up many times. V usage is TRBV20-1 and J usage is TRBJ1-5, with 10 bases matching TRBD1. Trimming at V came to 6 bases and at J to 5 bases, leaving 4 bases not matched to a gene. Per germline, CDR1 DFQATT and CDR2 SNEGSKA (reference sequence). The CDR3 spans 13 residues. The CDR3 DNA reads as TGCAGTGCAACCGGGACAGGGGATCAGCCCCAGCATTTT. Amino acid sequence: CSATGTGDQPQHF.

The V call is TRBV6-5, the J call TRBJ2-1; 13 nucleotides match TRBD2. Trimming took 7 bases from V and 10 from J; bases not matched to a gene: 4. The CDR3 extends over 13 amino acids. CDR1 and CDR2 from the germline V gene are MNHEY and SVGAGI. The CDR3, as DNA: TGTGCCAGCAAACTAGCGGGAGGGGGAGAGCAGTTCTTC. Translation: CASKLAGGGEQFF.

Many counts were recorded for this clonotype. The chain joins TRBV7-2 to TRBJ2-3; D may correspond to TRBD1 or TRBD2 (6 bases each). The CDR3 contains 15 residues. Germline lookup yields CDR1 SGHTA and CDR2 FQGNSA. Between the trimmed V and J ends, which lost 8 bases and 4 bases, there was a span of 19 bases. The CDR3 DNA sequence: TGTGCCAGCCAACTCCAGGGGCAGCGGGCAGATACGCAGTATTTT. This gives the protein CASQLQGQRADTQYF.

At least ten counts were recorded for this clonotype. This rearrangement joins TRBV5-8 to TRBJ2-7; D is perhaps TRBD1 (6 bases). The germline gives CDR1 SGHTS, CDR2 YDEGEE. This CDR3 region has 16 residues. V was pared by 4 bases and J by 5 bases, with 22 bases between. The CDR3 loop reads CASSHRRQDPYHEQYF. As DNA, the CDR3 is TGTGCCAGCAGCCATAGAAGACAGGATCCCTACCACGAGCAGTACTTC.

A single count supports this clonotype. A much more abundant neighbour one base away suggests this may be a read error. Here the CDR3 reads CASSIQSSFRRTYGYTF. In DNA form, the CDR3 reads TGTGCCAGCAGTATACAGTCCAGCTTCCGAAGGACCTATGGCTACACCTTC. The rearrangement uses TRBV12-3 or TRBV12-4 and TRBJ1-2, with D uncertain. The CDR3 length is 17 residues. V lost 5 bases and J 4 bases, leaving 23 bases between the germline ends.

Ten or more counts support this clonotype. The chain carries TRBV20-1 and TRBJ1-1; D gene unclear. Trimming removed 3 bases at V and 1 base at J, with 9 bases between. The CDR3 totals 13 residues. Looked up from germline, CDR1 is DFQATT and CDR2 is SNEGSKA (reference sequence). The CDR3 protein is CSARIAANTEAFF. The CDR3 nucleotides are TGCAGTGCTAGGATAGCTGCGAACACTGAAGCTTTCTTT.

As to this clonotype: A much larger clone lies one base from this, so it may be a read error. This chain uses TRBV6-5 with TRBJ1-5; D is unresolved. Looked up from germline, CDR1 is MNHEY and CDR2 is SVGAGI. The CDR3 is 11 amino acids. The ends were cut back, 5 bases at V and 4 bases at J, with 3 bases in the middle. The CDR3 nucleotides read TGTGCCAGCAGTAATAATCAGCCCCAGCATTTT. Residues: CASSNNQPQHF.

This clonotype appeared many times. The CDR3 coding sequence is TGTGCCAGCAGCTTAACCTATCAGGGGGCGAACACCGGGGAGCTGTTTTTT. Its translation: CASSLTYQGANTGELFF. The chain recombines TRBV7-3 with TRBJ2-2, with TRBD1 identical over 7 bases. The CDR3 sequence is 17 residues long. Looked up from germline, CDR1 is SGHTA and CDR2 is FQGTGA. Germline trimming cut 0 bases from V and 0 bases from J; bases unmatched to any gene: 4.

This clonotype was counted at least ten times. This sequence joins TRBV10-3 and TRBJ2-3, with 10 bases that match TRBD2. This CDR3 is built from 16 residues. J gave up 2 bases and V 2 bases, and 4 bases lay outside the gene matches. The germline V gene has CDR1 ENHRY and CDR2 SYGVKD. This chain's CDR3 is CAISEPSGSLTDTQYF. The CDR3 DNA is TGTGCCATCAGTGAGCCTAGCGGGAGTCTCACAGATACGCAGTATTTT.

Concerning this clonotype itself: One end of the junction fails to match germline, which may point to a read error. The chain recombines TRBV3-1 with TRBJ2-5; D is ambiguous. In germline, CDR1 is LGHDT, CDR2 YNNKEL (reference sequence). This CDR3 contains 17 residues. CDR3 DNA sequence: TGCGCCAGCAGCGAAAAGATTCCCACTTCTTTCTCTGAGGCCCAGTACTTC. Translating it yields CASSEKIPTSFSEAQYF.

Concerning this clonotype: A much larger clone lies a single base off, so this may be a read error. The genes are TRBV7-3 and TRBJ1-2; D unresolved. Germline values: CDR1 SGHTA, CDR2 FQGTGA. This CDR3 is built from 13 residues. This CDR3 reads CAGSPTRETGYTF. DNA for the CDR3: TGTGCCGGCAGCCCAACCCGGGAAACTGGCTACACCTTC.

This clonotype was observed a single time. A much larger clone differs from this one at a single base, so this may be a read error. The chain combines TRBV5-5 with TRBJ1-2; D gene unclear. The CDR3 sequence is 16 residues long. Germline V gene sequence: CDR1 SGHKS, CDR2 YYEKEE (reference sequence). As DNA, the CDR3 is TGTGCCAGCAAGTCTCGTGTCTCGCGAAAGACCTATGGCTGCACCTTC. Protein: CASKSRVSRKTYGCTF.

To note about this clonotype: Just one base apart from a much larger clone, this may be a read error. Because it lacks the conserved phenylalanine or tryptophan at the end, this CDR3 is likely a read error. CDR3 in DNA: TGTGCCACCAGTGATTCCAACAGGGAAGGGTACGAGCAGTACTCC. The encoded protein is CATSDSNREGYEQYS. The genes are TRBV24-1 and TRBJ2-7, with D tentatively TRBD1 (6 bases). The CDR3 loop spans 15 amino acids. In germline, CDR1 is KGHDR, CDR2 SFDVKD. Trimming removed 2 bases from V and 4 bases from J, with 14 bases in between.